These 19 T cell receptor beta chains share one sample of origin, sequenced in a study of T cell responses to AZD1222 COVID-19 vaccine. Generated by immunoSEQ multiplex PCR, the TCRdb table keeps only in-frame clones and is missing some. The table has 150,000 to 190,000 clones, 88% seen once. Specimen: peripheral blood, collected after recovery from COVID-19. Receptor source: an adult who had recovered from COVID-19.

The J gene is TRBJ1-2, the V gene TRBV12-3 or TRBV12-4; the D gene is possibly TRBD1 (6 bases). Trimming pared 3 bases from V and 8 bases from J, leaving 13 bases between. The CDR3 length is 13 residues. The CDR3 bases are TGTGCCAGCAGTTTCGGGGGCGCGAAAGGCTACACCTTC. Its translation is CASSFGGAKGYTF.

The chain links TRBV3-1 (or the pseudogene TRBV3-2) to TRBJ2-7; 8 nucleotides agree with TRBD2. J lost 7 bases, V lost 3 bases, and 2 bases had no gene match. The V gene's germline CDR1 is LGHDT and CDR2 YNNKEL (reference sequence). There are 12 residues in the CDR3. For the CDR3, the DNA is TGTGCCAGCAGCCAGCTAGCGGGTGAGCAGTACTTC. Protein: CASSQLAGEQYF.

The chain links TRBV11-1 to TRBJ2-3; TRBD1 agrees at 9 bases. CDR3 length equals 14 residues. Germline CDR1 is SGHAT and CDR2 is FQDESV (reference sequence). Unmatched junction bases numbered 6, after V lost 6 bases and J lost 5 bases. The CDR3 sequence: CASRQDRGRDTQYF. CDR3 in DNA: TGTGCCAGCAGGCAAGACAGGGGGAGAGATACGCAGTATTTT. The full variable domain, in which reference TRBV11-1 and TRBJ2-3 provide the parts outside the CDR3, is EAEVAQSPRYKITEKSQAVAFWCDPISGHATLYWYRQILGQGPELLVQFQDESVVDDSQLPKDRFSAERLKGVDSTLKIQPAELGDSAMYLCASRQDRGRDTQYFGPGTRLTVL.

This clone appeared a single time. The CDR3 region has the DNA TGTGCCAGCAGTTTGGGTTCCTTCTATAATTCACCCCTCCACTTT. As protein: CASSLGSFYNSPLHF. The chain carries TRBV6-5 and TRBJ1-6; D gene uncertain. Germline lookup yields CDR1 MNHEY and CDR2 SVGAGI. The CDR3 spans 15 residues. The germline V and J ends were trimmed by 4 bases and 3 bases, with 10 bases remaining between them.

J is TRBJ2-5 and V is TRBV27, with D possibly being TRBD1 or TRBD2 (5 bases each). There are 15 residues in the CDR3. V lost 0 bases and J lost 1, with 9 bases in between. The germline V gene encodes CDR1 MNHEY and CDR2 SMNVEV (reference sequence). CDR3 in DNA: TGTGCCAGCAGTTTATCGGGACGCCCCCAAGAGACCCAGTACTTC. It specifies CASSLSGRPQETQYF.

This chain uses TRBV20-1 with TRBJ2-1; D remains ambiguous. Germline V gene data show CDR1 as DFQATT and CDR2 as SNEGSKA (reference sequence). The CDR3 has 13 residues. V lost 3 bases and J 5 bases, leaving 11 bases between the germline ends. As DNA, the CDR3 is TGCAGTGCTAGTGGTGGGCGCCACAATGAGCAGTTCTTC. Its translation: CSASGGRHNEQFF.

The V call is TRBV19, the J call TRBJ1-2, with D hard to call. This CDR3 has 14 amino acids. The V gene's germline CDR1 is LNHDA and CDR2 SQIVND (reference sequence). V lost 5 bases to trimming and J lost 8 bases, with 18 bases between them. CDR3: CASSVRGKEGGYTF. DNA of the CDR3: TGTGCCAGTAGTGTCCGCGGGAAGGAGGGCGGCTACACCTTC.

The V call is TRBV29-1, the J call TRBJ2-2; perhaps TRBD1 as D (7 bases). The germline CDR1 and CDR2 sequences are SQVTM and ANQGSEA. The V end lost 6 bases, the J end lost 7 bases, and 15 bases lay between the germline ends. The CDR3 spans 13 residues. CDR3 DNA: TGCAGCGTGACAGGGCGGGGAGGCGGGGAGCTGTTTTTT. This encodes CSVTGRGGGELFF.

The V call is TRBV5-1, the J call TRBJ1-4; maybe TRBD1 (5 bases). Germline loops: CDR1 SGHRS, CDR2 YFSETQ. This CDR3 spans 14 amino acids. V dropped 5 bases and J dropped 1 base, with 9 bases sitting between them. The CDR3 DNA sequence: TGCGCCAGCAGTCGGGACGGAACTAATGAAAAACTGTTTTTT. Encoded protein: CASSRDGTNEKLFF.

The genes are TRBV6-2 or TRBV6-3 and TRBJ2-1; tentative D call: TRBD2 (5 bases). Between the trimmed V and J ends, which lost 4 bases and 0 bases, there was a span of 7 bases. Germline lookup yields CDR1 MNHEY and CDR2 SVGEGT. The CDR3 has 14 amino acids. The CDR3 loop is CASSFDYSYNEQFF. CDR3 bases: TGTGCCAGCAGTTTTGACTACTCCTACAATGAGCAGTTCTTC.

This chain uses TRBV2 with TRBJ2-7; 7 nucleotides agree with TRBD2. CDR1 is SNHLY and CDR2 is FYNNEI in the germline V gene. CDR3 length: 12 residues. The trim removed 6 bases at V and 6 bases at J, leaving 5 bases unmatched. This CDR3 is CASRGGGSEQYF. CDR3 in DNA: TGTGCCAGCAGGGGGGGAGGGTCCGAGCAGTACTTC.

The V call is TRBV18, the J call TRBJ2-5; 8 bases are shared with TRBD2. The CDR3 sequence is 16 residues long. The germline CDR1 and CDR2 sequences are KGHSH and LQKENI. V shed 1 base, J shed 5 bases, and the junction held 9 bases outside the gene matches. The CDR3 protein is CASSPLPAGAEETQYF. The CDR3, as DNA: TGTGCCAGCTCACCACTACCAGCGGGAGCGGAGGAGACCCAGTACTTC.

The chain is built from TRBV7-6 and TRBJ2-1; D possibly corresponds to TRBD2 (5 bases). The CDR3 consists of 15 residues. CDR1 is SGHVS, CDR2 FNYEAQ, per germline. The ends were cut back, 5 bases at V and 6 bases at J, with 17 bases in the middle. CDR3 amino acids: CASSLSGNRINEQFF. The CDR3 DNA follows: TGTGCCAGCAGCCTCAGCGGTAATCGGATCAATGAGCAGTTCTTC.

DNA of the CDR3: TGTGCCAGCAGCCTTCAGGGGTGGTACTTC. It specifies CASSLQGWYF. This chain joins TRBV6-5 and TRBJ2-7, with a possible D match to TRBD1 (6 bases). CDR3 length: 10 residues. Germline V gene sequence: CDR1 MNHEY, CDR2 SVGAGI. The V and J ends lost 6 bases and 12 bases respectively, with 12 bases between them.

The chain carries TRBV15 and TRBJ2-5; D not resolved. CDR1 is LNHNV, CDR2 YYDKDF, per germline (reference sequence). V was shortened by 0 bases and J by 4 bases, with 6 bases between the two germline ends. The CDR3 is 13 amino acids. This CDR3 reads CATSREDGETQYF. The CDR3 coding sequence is TGTGCCACCAGCAGAGAAGATGGAGAGACCCAGTACTTC.

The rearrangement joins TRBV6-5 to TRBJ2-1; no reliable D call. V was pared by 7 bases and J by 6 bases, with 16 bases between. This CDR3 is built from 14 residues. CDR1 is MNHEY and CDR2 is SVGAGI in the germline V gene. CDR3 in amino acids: CASTTAKVGNEQFF. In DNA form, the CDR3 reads TGTGCCAGCACAACAGCCAAAGTGGGCAATGAGCAGTTCTTC.

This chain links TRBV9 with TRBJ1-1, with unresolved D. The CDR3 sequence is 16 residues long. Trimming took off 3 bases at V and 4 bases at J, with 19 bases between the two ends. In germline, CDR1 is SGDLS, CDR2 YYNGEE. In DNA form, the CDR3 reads TGTGCCAGCAGCGGTAGAGGCGGGATGGGGAGCACTGAAGCTTTCTTT. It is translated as CASSGRGGMGSTEAFF.

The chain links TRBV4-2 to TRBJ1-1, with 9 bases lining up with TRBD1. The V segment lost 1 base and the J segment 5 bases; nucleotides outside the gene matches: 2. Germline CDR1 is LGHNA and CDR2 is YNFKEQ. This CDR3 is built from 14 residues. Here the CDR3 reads CASSQGDRATEAFF. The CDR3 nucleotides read TGTGCCAGCAGCCAAGGGGACAGGGCGACTGAAGCTTTCTTT.

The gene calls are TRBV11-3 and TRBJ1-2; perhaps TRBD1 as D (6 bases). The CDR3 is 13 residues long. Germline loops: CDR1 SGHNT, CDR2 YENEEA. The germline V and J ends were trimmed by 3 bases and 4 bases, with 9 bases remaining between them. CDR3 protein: CASSFRGAYGYTF. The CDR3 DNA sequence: TGTGCCAGCAGCTTCAGGGGAGCCTATGGCTACACCTTC.